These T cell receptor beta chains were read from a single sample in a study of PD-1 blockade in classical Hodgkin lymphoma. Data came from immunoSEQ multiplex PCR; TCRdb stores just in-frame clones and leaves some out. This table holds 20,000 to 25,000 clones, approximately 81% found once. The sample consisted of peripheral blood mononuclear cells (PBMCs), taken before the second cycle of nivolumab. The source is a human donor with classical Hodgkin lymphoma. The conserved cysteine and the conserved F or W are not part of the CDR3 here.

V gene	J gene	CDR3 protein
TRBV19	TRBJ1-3	ASIGVSKPGNTIY
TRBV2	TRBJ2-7	ASSAPFGSQYEQY
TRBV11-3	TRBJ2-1	ASSTGLDAEQF
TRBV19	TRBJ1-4	ASTYGTGVGEKLF
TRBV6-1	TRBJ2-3	ASSEDTSGVITDTQY
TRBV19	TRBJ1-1	ASSRSRVMNTEAF
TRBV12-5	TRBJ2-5	ASGLVPGPQY
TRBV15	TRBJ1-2	ATSRGASDSNYGYT
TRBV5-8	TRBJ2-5	ASSPTSGSVYGTQY
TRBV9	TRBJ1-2	ASSAPSDYGYT
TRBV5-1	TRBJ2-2	ASSPTSGRPTGELF
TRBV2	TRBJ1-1	ASGSYTEAF
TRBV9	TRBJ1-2	ASQGINYGYT
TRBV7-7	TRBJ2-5	ASSLSGAQETQY
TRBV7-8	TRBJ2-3	ASSLIDTQY
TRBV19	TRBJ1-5	ASTRQGSNQPQH
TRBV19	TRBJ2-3	ASSIEGLSTDTQY
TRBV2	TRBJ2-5	ASARRTGQETQY